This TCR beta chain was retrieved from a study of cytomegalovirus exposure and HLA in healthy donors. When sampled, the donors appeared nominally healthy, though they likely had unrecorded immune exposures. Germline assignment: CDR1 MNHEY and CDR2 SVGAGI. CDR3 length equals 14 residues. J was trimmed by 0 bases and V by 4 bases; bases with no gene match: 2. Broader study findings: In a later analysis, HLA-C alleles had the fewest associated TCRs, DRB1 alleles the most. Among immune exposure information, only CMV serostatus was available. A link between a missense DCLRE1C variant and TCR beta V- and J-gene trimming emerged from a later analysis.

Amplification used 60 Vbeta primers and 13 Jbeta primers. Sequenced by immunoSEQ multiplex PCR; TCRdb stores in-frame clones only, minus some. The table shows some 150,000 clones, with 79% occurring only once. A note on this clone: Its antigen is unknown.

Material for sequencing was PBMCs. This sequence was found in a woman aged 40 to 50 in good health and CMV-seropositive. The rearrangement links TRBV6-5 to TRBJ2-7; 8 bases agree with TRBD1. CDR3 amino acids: CASSLTGGSYEQYF. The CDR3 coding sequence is TGTGCCAGCAGTTTAACAGGGGGCTCCTACGAGCAGTACTTC.